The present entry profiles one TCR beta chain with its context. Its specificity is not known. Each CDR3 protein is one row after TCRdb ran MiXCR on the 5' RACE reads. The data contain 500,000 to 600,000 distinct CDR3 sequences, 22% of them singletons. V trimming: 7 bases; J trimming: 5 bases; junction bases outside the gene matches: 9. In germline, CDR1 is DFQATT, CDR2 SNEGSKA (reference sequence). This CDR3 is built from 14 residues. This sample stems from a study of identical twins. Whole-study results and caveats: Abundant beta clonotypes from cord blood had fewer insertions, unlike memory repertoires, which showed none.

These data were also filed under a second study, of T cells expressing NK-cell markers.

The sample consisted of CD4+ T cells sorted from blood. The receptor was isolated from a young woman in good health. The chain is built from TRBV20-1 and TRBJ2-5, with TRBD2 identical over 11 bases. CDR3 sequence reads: CSVTLAGVRETQYF. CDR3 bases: TGCAGTGTTACACTAGCGGGAGTAAGGGAGACCCAGTACTTC.